This TCR beta chain was found in a study of cytomegalovirus exposure and HLA in healthy donors. This PCR relied on a set of 60 Vbeta primers and 13 Jbeta primers. TCRdb keeps only in-frame clones here, not all; method: immunoSEQ multiplex PCR. The data hold about 180,000 clones, with roughly 85% observed a single time. Germline lookup yields CDR1 SNHLY and CDR2 FYNNEI. The CDR3 covers 15 residues. Trimming at V came to 3 bases and at J to 5 bases, leaving 6 bases not matched to a gene. The chain links TRBV2 to TRBJ2-5, with 10 positions matching TRBD2. Sequencing was done on a sample of PBMCs. The receptor was derived from a woman between 35 and 50 years old in good health and CMV-seronegative. The CDR3 DNA reads TGTGCCAGCAGTGATTTGCTAGCGGGAGAGGAGACCCAGTACTTC. Translated, it gives CASSDLLAGEETQYF.